These T cell receptor beta chains were read from a single sample in a study of blood T cell repertoires in COVID-19. Profiling relied on immunoSEQ multiplex PCR, and the TCRdb table lists in-frame clones only, not all of them. The profile shows about 48,000 clones, 80% to 85% of them singletons. Sequenced sample: peripheral blood. The receptors shown here come from a man between 65 and 85 years old with acute or convalescent COVID-19. The CDR3 runs from the conserved cysteine through the conserved F or W. The D gene is left open where the match is weak. The size of a clone is reported for some rows only, either as once, few or many, or as a class for expanded clones.

clone_size cdr3_length j_call v_call d_call cdr3_nt cdr3_aa
- 16 TRBJ2-2 TRBV10-2 TRBD1 TGCGCCAGCAGGGCCGGGACAGGGAAGGACACCGGGGAGCTGTTTTTT CASRAGTGKDTGELFF
- 15 TRBJ1-2 TRBV5-4 - TGTGCCAGCAGCTTGATGGGGCAGGGTCCCTATGGCTACACCTTC CASSLMGQGPYGYTF
- 13 TRBJ1-5 TRBV28 - TGTGCCAGCACAGATTATAGCAATCAGCCCCAGCATTTT CASTDYSNQPQHF
- 15 TRBJ1-2 TRBV5-1 - TGCGCCAGCAGCCCGACAGGCGGGTGGAACTATGGCTACACCTTC CASSPTGGWNYGYTF
once 15 TRBJ2-5 TRBV6-5 TRBD1 TGTGCCAGCAGCCCCGGACAGGCAGGACGAGAGACCCAGTACTTC CASSPGQAGRETQYF
- 17 TRBJ1-3 TRBV7-9 - TGTGCCAGCAGCCCCCAGGTAGTCCCCTCCACTGGAAACACCATATATTTT CASSPQVVPSTGNTIYF
- 14 TRBJ2-5 TRBV5-4 - TGTGCCAGCAGCTTGGTGGGGGGGCCAGAGACCCAGTACTTC CASSLVGGPETQYF
- 16 TRBJ1-2 TRBV25-1 - TGTGCCAGCAGTGAATTCAGGTCTGGATCACGAGATGGCTACACCTTC CASSEFRSGSRDGYTF
- 13 TRBJ1-1 TRBV18 - TGTGCCAGCACTTTAAGCGAGAACACTGAAGCTTTCTTT CASTLSENTEAFF
- 17 TRBJ1-2 TRBV28 TRBD1 TGTGCCAGCAGTTTATCCCTCGGTGGCAGGGGGCAATATGGCTACACCTTC CASSLSLGGRGQYGYTF
- 13 TRBJ2-1 TRBV29-1 TRBD1 TGCAGCGCACAGGGGGATTCCTACAATGAGCAGTTCTTC CSAQGDSYNEQFF
- 13 TRBJ1-5 TRBV6-1 - TGTGCCAGCAGTGAGATTCCGGGTCAGCCCCAGCATTTT CASSEIPGQPQHF
many 16 TRBJ2-1 TRBV4-2 TRBD2 TGTGCCAGCAGCCAAGGTGTGGGACTAGCGGACAATGAGCAGTTCTTC CASSQGVGLADNEQFF
few 16 TRBJ2-1 TRBV5-8 TRBD2 TGTGCCAGCAGCTCCGTAGGGACTAGCGGGAACAATGAGCAGTTCTTC CASSSVGTSGNNEQFF
once 18 TRBJ2-3 TRBV7-9 TRBD2 TGTGCCAGCAGGGGGAGGGATCCCCGAGCGGGGCCTACAGATACGCAGTATTTT CASRGRDPRAGPTDTQYF
- 14 TRBJ2-1 TRBV20-1 TRBD2 TGCAGTGCTAGTAGCGGGAGAGGGGACAATGAGCAGTTCTTC CSASSGRGDNEQFF
- 14 TRBJ2-7 TRBV9 - TGTGCCAGCAGCGGTACAGGTTTGACCTACGAGCAGTACTTC CASSGTGLTYEQYF